This TCR beta chain was profiled in a study of blood T cells in healthy people across ages. Study-wide findings and caveats: Long-lived donors exceeded aged donors in naive CD4+ cells and diversity. Without sorted subsets, naive and antigen-experienced compartments could not be conclusively compared.

It was with a sample-barcoded 5' primer and a J-beta primer mix that a second PCR of roughly 7 to 12 cycles was run. MiXCR was run by TCRdb on the 5' RACE reads, yielding one entry per CDR3 protein. In the table there are about 580,000 distinct CDR3 sequences, around 48% of which are singletons. Concerning this clonotype itself: Its specificity is not known.

Each sample had at least 6.5 million PBMCs isolated. V lost 1 base and J lost 1, with 12 bases in between. Germline V lookup: CDR1 SGHRS, CDR2 YFSETQ. The CDR3 covers 15 residues. The J gene is TRBJ2-7, the V gene TRBV5-1; D gene uncertain. What was sequenced was blood. This sequence was found in an elderly man in good health. CDR3: CASSLNSGPSYEQYF. CDR3 coding DNA: TGCGCCAGCAGCTTGAATTCCGGGCCTTCCTACGAGCAGTACTTC.